The rows below give T cell receptor beta chains drawn from one sample of a study of blood T cell repertoires in COVID-19. Sequencing used immunoSEQ multiplex PCR; TCRdb keeps in-frame clones, though not all of them. The sample lists some 220,000 clones, almost 85% occurring once. The sample consisted of peripheral blood. The source is a woman between 65 and 79 years old with COVID-19, enrolled during active disease. Both conserved end residues are part of each CDR3. A D gene is named only where the DNA matches it firmly. Size is omitted from some rows. Given values are once, few, many or a class for expanded clones.

>NA|TRBV4-2|TRBJ2-7|NA
TGTGCCAGCAGCCAAGATCCAGGGCCCTACGAGCAGTACTTC
CASSQDPGPYEQYF
>NA|TRBV5-6|TRBJ2-3|TRBD2
TGTGCCAGCAGCTTGGTGCCGGGACTAGAAGCAGATACGCAGTATTTT
CASSLVPGLEADTQYF
>NA|TRBV6-1|TRBJ1-5|NA
TGTGCCAGCAGTGAAGCAACGGCGGGACTAGGCAATCAGCCCCAGCATTTT
CASSEATAGLGNQPQHF
>NA|TRBV7-9|TRBJ2-1|TRBD2
TGTGCCAGCAGCTCAGCAGGCGGGAGGGCCCTCGTTTGGTCCAATGAGCAGTTCTTC
CASSSAGGRALVWSNEQFF
>NA|TRBV6-5|TRBJ1-1|NA
TGTGCCAGCAGGTACCAACACCCTGGACAAGGTGAAGCTTTCTTT
CASRYQHPGQGEAFF
>NA|TRBV27|TRBJ2-5|NA
TGTGCCAGCAGTTTACACAGGACCCAAGAGACCCAGTACTTC
CASSLHRTQETQYF
>once|TRBV12-5|TRBJ2-7|NA
TGTGCTAGTGGTCCCAGGGACAAGACGAACGAGCAGTACTTC
CASGPRDKTNEQYF
>NA|TRBV12-3/TRBV12-4|TRBJ2-7|NA
TGTGCCAGCAGTTTAGACCCCCGGGGCGAGCAGTACTTC
CASSLDPRGEQYF
>NA|TRBV5-1|TRBJ2-3|TRBD1
TGCGCCAGCAGCCCCGGACAGGGTAGGGATACGCAGTATTTT
CASSPGQGRDTQYF
>many|TRBV10-3|TRBJ2-1|NA
TGTGCCATCAGGGAGGGCCCAAACAATGAGCAGTTCTTC
CAIREGPNNEQFF
>NA|TRBV28|TRBJ2-1|NA
TGTGCCAGCATTACAGGGTCCGGTCCTGAGCAGTTCTTC
CASITGSGPEQFF
>once|TRBV2|TRBJ1-5|NA
TGTGCCAGCAGTCCTACAGGGTTGGGCAATCAGCCCCAGCATTTT
CASSPTGLGNQPQHF
>NA|TRBV6-5|TRBJ1-1|TRBD1
TGTGCCAGCAGTTCACCTACACAGGGGCGCGCGGCTTTCTTT
CASSSPTQGRAAFF
>NA|TRBV11-3|TRBJ2-3|TRBD2
TGTGCCAGCAGCTTAGGACTAGCCCGTCCAGATACGCAGTATTTT
CASSLGLARPDTQYF
>NA|TRBV5-1|TRBJ2-2|TRBD1
TGCGCCAGCAGCCGGGACAGGCTCCATTACACCGGGGAGCTGTTTTTT
CASSRDRLHYTGELFF
>NA|TRBV11-3|TRBJ2-1|NA
TGTGCCAGCAGCTTAGGGCCTTACAATGAGCAGTTCTTC
CASSLGPYNEQFF
>NA|TRBV6-6|TRBJ1-1|NA
TGTGCCAGCAGACCCGGTGCTCGCACTGAAGCTTTCTTT
CASRPGARTEAFF
>NA|TRBV7-2|TRBJ2-7|NA
TGTGCCAGCAGTATCATTTCCGGGACACCCACCTACGAGCAGTACTTC
CASSIISGTPTYEQYF
>NA|TRBV23-1|TRBJ2-7|TRBD1
TGCGCCAGTCGAACGGGGACAGCGTCCTACGAGCAGTACTTC
CASRTGTASYEQYF
>NA|TRBV6-6|TRBJ1-6|NA
TGTGCCAGCAGTAGGAGGACAGAAAATAATTCATCCCTCCACTTT
CASSRRTENNSSLHF
>NA|TRBV19|TRBJ1-5|TRBD1
TGTGCCATCGGAGATTACAGGGGGGATCAGCCCCAGCATTTT
CAIGDYRGDQPQHF
>NA|TRBV19|TRBJ2-2|NA
TGTGCCAGTAGTATAGCGCCAGGGCGGACCAACACCGGGGAGCTGTTTTTT
CASSIAPGRTNTGELFF
>few|TRBV11-3|TRBJ1-2|TRBD1
TGTGCCAGCAGTTTAAGCCAGGGGGCGTCCGGCTACACCTTC
CASSLSQGASGYTF
>NA|TRBV30|TRBJ1-2|NA
TGTGCCTGGAGTCAGGCCTCCTATGGCTACACCTTC
CAWSQASYGYTF
>NA|TRBV4-3|TRBJ1-1|NA
TGCGCCAGCAGCCAATCCGACAGGCTAAACACTGAAGCTTTCTTT
CASSQSDRLNTEAFF
>NA|TRBV14|TRBJ1-2|TRBD1
TGTGCCAGCAGCCAAAGGGGGCGTCAATATGGCTACACCTTC
CASSQRGRQYGYTF
>NA|TRBV5-1|TRBJ2-3|TRBD2
TGCGCCAGCGGACCCACTAGCGGGGGGGCGTCAGATACGCAGTATTTT
CASGPTSGGASDTQYF
>NA|TRBV14|TRBJ1-1|NA
TGTGCCAGCAGCCAAGCTAACCGGACTGAAGCTTTCTTT
CASSQANRTEAFF